These 30 T cell receptor beta chains share one sample of origin, sequenced in a study of cytomegalovirus exposure and HLA in healthy donors (dated by TCRdb to 2016 to 2017). Receptors were amplified or captured by the immunoSEQ multiplex PCR assay. The multiplex PCR relied on a mix of 60 forward primers for TCR Vbeta segments and 13 reverse primers for TCR Jbeta segments. TCRdb's version of the immuneACCESS table is confined to in-frame rearrangements and falls short of the full clone set. An unresolved V gene accounts for under half of the shortfall where checked; the remainder is of unknown origin. The sample table records 90,000 or so clones; roughly 73% of these occur just once. 4% to 5.5% of the sample is taken by the ten largest. The specimen sequenced was PBMCs. The source of these receptors is a male donor in good health and CMV-seropositive.

This clone was counted a single time. CDR3 nucleotide sequence: TGTGCCTGGAGTGTCGGAGGGGGCGCAAAGGCCGGGGCCAACGTCCTGACTTTC. Translation: CAWSVGGGAKAGANVLTF. The chain carries TRBV30 and TRBJ2-6, with D possibly TRBD1 on 7 matching bases. The CDR3 covers 18 residues. Trimming shortened V by 0 bases and J by 4 bases, and 19 bases separated the two germline ends. Germline CDR1 and CDR2: GTSNPN and SVGIG (reference sequence). The complete variable domain, with remaining parts taken from reference TRBV30 and TRBJ2-6, reads SQTIHQWPATLVQPVGSPLSLECTVEGTSNPNLYWYRQAAGRGLQLLFYSVGIGQISSEVPQNLSASRPQDRQFILSSKKLLLSDSGFYLCAWSVGGGAKAGANVLTFGAGSRLTVL.

The V gene is TRBV6-1, the J gene TRBJ2-2; 12 bases are shared with TRBD2. The CDR3 spans 14 residues. Trimming cost V 6 bases and J 6 bases; bases outside gene matches: 2. Germline values: CDR1 MNHNS, CDR2 SASEGT. CDR3 bases: TGTGCCAGCAGGACTAGCGGGGGTTCCGGGGAGCTGTTTTTT. Its translation is CASRTSGGSGELFF.

This clone was observed a single time. The chain combines TRBV11-2 with TRBJ2-5, with 7 bases matching TRBD1. The V gene's germline CDR1 is SGHAT and CDR2 FQNNGV. J gave up 4 bases and V 3 bases, and 5 bases lay outside the gene matches. The CDR3 loop spans 14 amino acids. CDR3 sequence (DNA): TGTGCCAGCAGCTTGCCCGGACAGGCAGAGACCCAGTACTTC. Protein: CASSLPGQAETQYF.

The chain uses TRBV19 and TRBJ1-3, with D maybe TRBD1 (5 bases). The CDR3 loop spans 15 amino acids. V lost 5 bases and J 4 bases, leaving 15 bases between the germline ends. Germline lookup yields CDR1 LNHDA and CDR2 SQIVND (reference sequence). DNA of the CDR3: TGTGCCAGTAGTGACCGAGTGACAGCCGGAAACACCATATATTTT. It is translated as CASSDRVTAGNTIYF.

This clone was seen a handful of times. This rearrangement joins TRBV28 to TRBJ2-7, with a tentative D call TRBD1 (6 bases). The CDR3 extends over 16 amino acids. Germline CDR1 MDHEN, CDR2 SYDVKM. Trimming stripped 6 bases from V and 7 bases from J, with 25 bases between. This CDR3 reads CASSPPLARLRGEQYF. The CDR3 bases are TGTGCCAGCAGCCCCCCTTTGGCAAGACTAAGGGGGGAGCAGTACTTC.

The chain uses TRBV2 and TRBJ1-2; tentatively, D is TRBD1 (5 bases). The CDR3 covers 13 residues. The V and J ends lost 1 base and 6 bases respectively, with 9 bases between them. Germline V gives CDR1 SNHLY, CDR2 FYNNEI. The CDR3 spells CASSEVAGHGYTF. The CDR3 DNA follows: TGTGCCAGCAGTGAAGTTGCGGGACATGGCTACACCTTC.

Comment on this clone: Different DNA sequences within this sample yield the same CDR3. CDR3: CASSPGTGLYEQYF. CDR3 bases: TGTGCCAGCAGTCCCGGGACAGGGCTCTACGAGCAGTACTTC. The genes are TRBV2 and TRBJ2-7, with 9 positions matching TRBD1. J was trimmed by 3 bases and V by 5 bases; bases with no gene match: 5. CDR1 and CDR2 from the germline V gene are SNHLY and FYNNEI. This CDR3 has 14 amino acids.

The chain carries TRBV5-4 and TRBJ1-2, with TRBD1 as a possible D gene (5 bases). Trimming shortened V by 4 bases and J by 2 bases, and 15 bases separated the two germline ends. Looked up from germline, CDR1 is SGHNT and CDR2 is YYREEE (reference sequence). The CDR3 has 15 amino acids. The CDR3 nucleotides are TGTGCCAGCAGCATGCTGACAGACACGAACTATGGCTACACCTTC. This sequence encodes CASSMLTDTNYGYTF.

Comments on this clone: The junction departs from germline at one end; a sequencing error may be responsible. The rearrangement joins TRBV4-1 to TRBJ2-2; TRBD1 aligns across 8 bases. Germline V gives CDR1 MGHRA, CDR2 YSYEKL. This CDR3 spans 17 amino acids. CDR3 sequence reads: CASSHAPDRANTGELFF. CDR3 DNA: TGCGCCAGCAGCCACGCCCCGGACAGGGCGAATACCGGGGAGCTGTTTTTT.

The chain joins TRBV5-6 to TRBJ2-7; tentatively, D is TRBD1 (6 bases). Germline CDR1 is SGHDT and CDR2 is YYEEEE. Trimming removed 4 bases at V and 3 bases at J, with 14 bases between. This CDR3 comprises 14 residues. In DNA form, the CDR3 reads TGTGCCAGCAGCAGACAGGAGTCACTCTACGAGCAGTACTTC. It specifies CASSRQESLYEQYF.

The chain combines TRBV6-1 with TRBJ2-2, with D possibly matching TRBD2 (6 bases). The CDR3 sequence is 14 residues long. The germline V gene encodes CDR1 MNHNS and CDR2 SASEGT. V lost 7 bases and J 5 bases, leaving 14 bases between the germline ends. Here the CDR3 DNA reads TGTGCCAGCAAACTAGCCGAAAGTACCGGGGAGCTGTTTTTT. Protein product: CASKLAESTGELFF.

The genes are TRBV30 and TRBJ2-5; TRBD1 might be the D (6 bases). The J call could be wrong; TRBJ2-7 is a better fit for the DNA end. The CDR3 runs to 12 residues. In germline, CDR1 is GTSNPN, CDR2 SVGIG (reference sequence). This chain's CDR3 is CAWRQGVYEQYF. CDR3 nucleotide sequence: TGTGCCTGGAGACAGGGCGTATACGAGCAGTACTTC.

V is TRBV13 and J is TRBJ2-1; 8 bases map to TRBD2. CDR3 length: 14 residues. Germline trimming cut 1 base from V and 9 bases from J; bases unmatched to any gene: 5. Germline V gene data show CDR1 as PRHDT and CDR2 as FYEKMQ (reference sequence). Here the CDR3 reads CASSLAGGRGEQFF. The DNA for the CDR3 is TGTGCCAGCAGCTTAGCGGGAGGGCGGGGTGAGCAGTTCTTC. Full variable domain (missing parts from reference TRBV13 and TRBJ2-1): AAGVIQSPRHLIKEKRETATLKCYPIPRHDTVYWYQQGPGQDPQFLISFYEKMQSDKGSIPDRFSAQQFSDYHSELNMSSLELGDSALYFCASSLAGGRGEQFFGPGTRLTVL.

The chain recombines TRBV6-1 with TRBJ2-1, with a possible D match to TRBD2 (6 bases). The CDR3 runs 15 residues. Germline V gene sequence: CDR1 MNHNS, CDR2 SASEGT. The V end lost 5 bases, the J end lost 5 bases, and 16 bases lay between the germline ends. Here the CDR3 reads CASSRGTPPDNEQFF. The CDR3 DNA is TGTGCCAGCAGTCGCGGGACGCCCCCGGACAATGAGCAGTTCTTC.

This clone was counted only a few times. The chain employs TRBV9 and TRBJ1-1; 7 bases are shared with TRBD1. CDR1 SGDLS and CDR2 YYNGEE come from the germline V gene. CDR3 length: 13 residues. J lost 10 bases, V lost 3 bases, and 9 bases had no gene match. The chain's CDR3 is CASSAEGARRAFF. Written as DNA, the CDR3 is TGTGCCAGCAGCGCAGAGGGGGCTCGGCGAGCTTTCTTT.

The chain links TRBV29-1 to TRBJ2-5; D is ambiguous. The assigned J gene may be wrong: the sequence end matches TRBJ2-7 better. This CDR3 contains 12 residues. CDR1 is SQVTM, CDR2 ANQGSEA, per germline. The CDR3 DNA follows: TGCAGCGTTGTTGTCGCCACCTACGAGCAGTACTTC. This translates into CSVVVATYEQYF.

Only a few counts were recorded for this clone. This CDR3 is CASSRDRGEPQHF. The CDR3, as DNA: TGCGCCAGCAGCAGGGACAGGGGTGAGCCCCAGCATTTT. The chain combines TRBV5-1 with TRBJ1-5; 10 bases fit TRBD1. V trimming: 4 bases; J trimming: 8 bases; junction bases outside the gene matches: 3. The CDR3 extends over 13 amino acids. CDR1 is SGHRS, CDR2 YFSETQ, per germline.

This clone came up once. The chain carries TRBV27 and TRBJ2-1, with D tentatively TRBD1 (6 bases). CDR1 and CDR2 (germline): MNHEY, SMNVEV (reference sequence). V shed 6 bases and J shed 5 bases, with 11 bases lying between them. The CDR3 extends over 13 amino acids. The CDR3 reads CASSRGQHNEQFF. The CDR3 region has the DNA TGTGCCAGCAGCCGGGGACAACACAATGAGCAGTTCTTC.

This clone was counted between two and nine times. The CDR3 reads CASSQGQYEKLFF. CDR3 in DNA: TGTGCCAGCAGCCAGGGACAGTATGAAAAACTGTTTTTT. The genes are TRBV7-9 and TRBJ1-4; 7 bases align to TRBD1. This CDR3 has 13 amino acids. J lost 6 bases, V lost 5 bases, and 3 bases had no gene match. Germline assignment: CDR1 SEHNR and CDR2 FQNEAQ (reference sequence).

The chain links TRBV27 to TRBJ2-3, with D possibly matching TRBD2 (5 bases). This CDR3 region has 17 residues. V dropped 3 bases and J dropped 0 bases, with 16 bases sitting between them. Germline V gene lookup returns CDR1 MNHEY and CDR2 SMNVEV (reference sequence). As DNA, the CDR3 is TGTGCCAGCAGTTTCCGTTGGAGGACCTCTAGCACAGATACGCAGTATTTT. This sequence encodes CASSFRWRTSSTDTQYF.

This rearrangement joins TRBV4-2 to TRBJ2-1; D possibly corresponds to TRBD1 (6 bases). Trimming cost V 0 bases and J 4 bases, with 10 bases left between them. CDR3 length: 15 amino acids. Germline assignment: CDR1 LGHNA and CDR2 YNFKEQ. The CDR3: CASSQDKGGYNEQFF. Written as DNA, the CDR3 is TGTGCCAGCAGCCAAGATAAAGGGGGATACAATGAGCAGTTCTTC.

The chain employs TRBV2 and TRBJ1-5; no reliable D call. Looked up from germline, CDR1 is SNHLY and CDR2 is FYNNEI. The V gene lost 7 bases and the J gene lost 1 base, with 8 bases spanning the gap. The CDR3 totals 13 residues. CDR3 residues: CASTRESNQPQHF. CDR3 DNA sequence: TGTGCCAGCACGAGGGAGAGCAATCAGCCCCAGCATTTT.

This clone was seen a single time. The gene calls are TRBV9 and TRBJ1-1; tentative D call: TRBD1 (5 bases). This CDR3 is built from 15 residues. CDR1 is SGDLS and CDR2 is YYNGEE in the germline V gene. With 3 bases removed from V and 1 base from J, the gap between germline ends came to 13 bases. The CDR3 DNA follows: TGTGCCAGCAGCGCCCCGTATCAGGGGAACACTGAAGCTTTCTTT. Translated: CASSAPYQGNTEAFF.

The CDR3 loop is CASTERREETQYF. The CDR3 nucleotides are TGTGCCAGCACCGAGCGGAGGGAAGAGACCCAGTACTTC. The chain couples TRBV6-6 to TRBJ2-5, with D tentatively TRBD2 (6 bases). The CDR3 loop spans 13 amino acids. V lost 7 bases and J 3 bases, leaving 12 bases between the germline ends. Germline assignment: CDR1 MNHNY and CDR2 SVGAGI (reference sequence).

The J gene is TRBJ1-2, the V gene TRBV5-4; 10 bases map to TRBD1. CDR1 is SGHNT and CDR2 is YYREEE in the germline V gene (reference sequence). This CDR3 has 15 residues. V was pared by 0 bases and J by 8 bases, with 7 bases of the junction left unmatched. The CDR3 spells CASSLGTGGKVGYTF. In DNA, the CDR3 is TGTGCCAGCAGCTTGGGGACAGGGGGAAAGGTCGGCTACACCTTC.

The CDR3 here is CASSFGQGVNEQFF. The CDR3 nucleotides are TGTGCCAGCAGCTTTGGACAGGGGGTCAATGAGCAGTTCTTC. This rearrangement joins TRBV11-2 to TRBJ2-1; 10 bases match TRBD1. After removal of 3 bases from V and 6 bases from J, the junction contained 2 bases not matched to a gene. This CDR3 comprises 14 residues. The germline V gene encodes CDR1 SGHAT and CDR2 FQNNGV.

This chain connects TRBV5-1 to TRBJ1-1, with TRBD1 identical over 7 bases. The germline V gene encodes CDR1 SGHRS and CDR2 YFSETQ. V shed 5 bases, J shed 5 bases, and the junction held 12 bases outside the gene matches. The CDR3 has 15 residues. The CDR3 DNA reads TGCGCCAGCAGTTCACTACTCGGGACAGCGACTGAAGCTTTCTTT. Translating gives CASSSLLGTATEAFF.

V gene TRBV5-8 combines with J gene TRBJ2-7; TRBD2 might be the D (5 bases). With 1 base removed from V and 2 bases from J, the gap between germline ends came to 19 bases. This CDR3 has 17 amino acids. CDR1 is SGHTS, CDR2 YDEGEE, per germline. CDR3 bases: TGTGCCAGCAGCTTGTCTCAGTTTAGCGTAAACCCCTACGAGCAGTACTTC. Translation gives CASSLSQFSVNPYEQYF.

This clone is a singleton in its sample. J is TRBJ2-1 and V is TRBV5-1; 10 bases line up with TRBD1. The CDR3 runs to 17 residues. Losses at the gene ends were 0 bases for V and 1 base for J; bases not matched to a gene: 4. Germline loops: CDR1 SGHRS, CDR2 YFSETQ. Here the CDR3 reads CASSLGVGQGSYNEQFF. CDR3 sequence (DNA): TGCGCCAGCAGCTTGGGAGTGGGACAGGGGTCCTACAATGAGCAGTTCTTC.

The chain uses TRBV28 and TRBJ1-6; weak D call: TRBD1 (6 bases). Germline CDR1 reads MDHEN; CDR2 reads SYDVKM. The CDR3 is 14 residues long. V was shortened by 5 bases and J by 7 bases, with 12 bases between the two germline ends. This CDR3 reads CASSPRGRNSPLHF. CDR3 DNA sequence: TGTGCCAGCAGTCCCAGGGGACGGAATTCACCCCTCCACTTT.